This T cell receptor beta chain was identified in a study of blood T cell repertoires in COVID-19. At the level of the study: Acute and convalescent COVID-19 samples came from the United States, Italy and Spain. From T cells, B-cell-depleted T cells, or PBMCs came the material, which was cDNA or gDNA.

The CDR3 spans 15 residues. Unmatched junction bases numbered 8, after V lost 7 bases and J lost 0 bases. Germline CDR1 and CDR2: SGHRS and YFSETQ. This clone was counted only a few times. The authors' processing: Nucleated cell number was recorded as an estimate derived from reference gene primer amplification. Using immunoSEQ multiplex PCR, the repertoire was profiled, and TCRdb retains in-frame clones only, with some absent. D and trimming come from the DNA, and the V and J calls and clone size come from that table. The sample lists under 200,000 clones; roughly 93% were seen once. The clonotype was recovered from a man between 18 and 35 years old with acute or convalescent COVID-19. Sequenced material: peripheral blood. The V and J genes are TRBV5-1 and TRBJ2-5, with 8 bases fitting TRBD1. The CDR3 DNA sequence: TGCGCCAGCCATCCGGGACAGGCCGACCAAGAGACCCAGTACTTC. It codes for CASHPGQADQETQYF.